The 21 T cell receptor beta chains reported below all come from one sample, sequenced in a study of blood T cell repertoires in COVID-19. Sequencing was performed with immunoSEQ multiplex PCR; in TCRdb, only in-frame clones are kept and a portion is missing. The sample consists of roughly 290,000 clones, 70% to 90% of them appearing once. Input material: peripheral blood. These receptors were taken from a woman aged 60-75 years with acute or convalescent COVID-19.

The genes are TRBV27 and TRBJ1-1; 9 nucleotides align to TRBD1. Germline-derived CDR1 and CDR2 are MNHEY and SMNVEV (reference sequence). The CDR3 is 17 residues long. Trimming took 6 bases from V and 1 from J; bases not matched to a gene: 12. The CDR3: CASSPGTGKLANTEAFF. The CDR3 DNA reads TGTGCCAGCAGCCCCGGGACAGGGAAGCTCGCGAACACTGAAGCTTTCTTT.

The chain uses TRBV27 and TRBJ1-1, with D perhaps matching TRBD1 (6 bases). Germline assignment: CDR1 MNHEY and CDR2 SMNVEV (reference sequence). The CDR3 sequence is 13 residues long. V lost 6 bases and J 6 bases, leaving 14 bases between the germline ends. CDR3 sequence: CASSSRTDPEAFF. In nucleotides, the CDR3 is TGTGCCAGCAGCTCTAGGACAGACCCTGAAGCTTTCTTT.

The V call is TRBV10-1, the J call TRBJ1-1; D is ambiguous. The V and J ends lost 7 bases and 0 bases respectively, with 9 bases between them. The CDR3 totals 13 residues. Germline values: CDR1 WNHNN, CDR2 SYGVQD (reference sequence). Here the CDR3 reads CASNRGLNTEAFF. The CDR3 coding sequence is TGCGCCAGCAACCGAGGGTTGAACACTGAAGCTTTCTTT.

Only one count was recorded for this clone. The CDR3 loop is CASSATPSGGASYEQYF. In nucleotides, the CDR3 is TGCGCCAGCAGCGCCACCCCTAGCGGGGGGGCCTCTTACGAGCAGTACTTC. This chain links TRBV5-1 with TRBJ2-7; 12 bases are shared with TRBD2. The trim removed 4 bases at V and 4 bases at J, leaving 12 bases unmatched. The CDR3 is made up of 17 amino acids. Germline V gives CDR1 SGHRS, CDR2 YFSETQ.

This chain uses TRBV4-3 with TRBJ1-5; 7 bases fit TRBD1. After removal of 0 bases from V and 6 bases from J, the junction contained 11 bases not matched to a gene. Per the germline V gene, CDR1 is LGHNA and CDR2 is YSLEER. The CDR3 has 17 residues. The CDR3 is CASSQEVQGQAIQPQHF. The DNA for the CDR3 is TGCGCCAGCAGCCAAGAGGTTCAAGGACAGGCGATTCAGCCCCAGCATTTT.

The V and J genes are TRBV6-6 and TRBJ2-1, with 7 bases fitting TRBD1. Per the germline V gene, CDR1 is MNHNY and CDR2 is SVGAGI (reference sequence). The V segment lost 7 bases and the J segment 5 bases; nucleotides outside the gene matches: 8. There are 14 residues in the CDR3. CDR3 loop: CASIDRVSHNEQFF. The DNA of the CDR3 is TGTGCCAGCATTGACAGGGTTTCCCACAATGAGCAGTTCTTC.

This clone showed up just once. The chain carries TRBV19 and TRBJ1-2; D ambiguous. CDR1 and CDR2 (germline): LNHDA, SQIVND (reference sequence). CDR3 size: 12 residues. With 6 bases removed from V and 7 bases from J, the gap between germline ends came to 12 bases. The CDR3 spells CASSFLFSGYTF. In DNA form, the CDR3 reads TGTGCCAGTAGCTTTCTCTTTTCTGGCTACACCTTC.

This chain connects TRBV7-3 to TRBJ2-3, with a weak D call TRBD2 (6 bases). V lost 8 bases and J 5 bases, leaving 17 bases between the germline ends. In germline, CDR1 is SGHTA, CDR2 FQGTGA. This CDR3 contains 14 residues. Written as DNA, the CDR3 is TGTGCCAGCTCCTGGGGAAATAGCGGAGATACGCAGTATTTT. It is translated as CASSWGNSGDTQYF.

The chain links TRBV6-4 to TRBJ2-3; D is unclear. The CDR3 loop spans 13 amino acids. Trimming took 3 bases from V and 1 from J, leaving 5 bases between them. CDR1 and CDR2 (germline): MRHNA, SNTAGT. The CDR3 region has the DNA TGTGCCAGCAGTGATCGGGGCACAGATACGCAGTATTTT. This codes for CASSDRGTDTQYF.

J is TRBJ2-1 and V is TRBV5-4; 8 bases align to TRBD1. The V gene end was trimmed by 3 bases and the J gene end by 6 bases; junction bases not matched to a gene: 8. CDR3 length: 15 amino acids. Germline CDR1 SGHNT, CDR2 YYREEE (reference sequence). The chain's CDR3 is CASSYPRGPSNEQFF. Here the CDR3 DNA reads TGTGCCAGCAGCTATCCCAGGGGGCCGAGCAATGAGCAGTTCTTC. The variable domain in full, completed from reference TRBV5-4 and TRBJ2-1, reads ETGVTQSPTHLIKTRGQQVTLRCSSQSGHNTVSWYQQALGQGPQFIFQYYREEENGRGNFPPRFSGLQFPNYSSELNVNALELDDSALYLCASSYPRGPSNEQFFGPGTRLTVL.

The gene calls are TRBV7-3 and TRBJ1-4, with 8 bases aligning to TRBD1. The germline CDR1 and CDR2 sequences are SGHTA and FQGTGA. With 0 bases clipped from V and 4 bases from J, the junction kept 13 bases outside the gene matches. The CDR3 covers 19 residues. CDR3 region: CASSLTPPPQGAFNEKLFF. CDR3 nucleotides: TGTGCCAGCAGCTTAACGCCTCCCCCGCAGGGGGCGTTTAATGAAAAACTGTTTTTT.

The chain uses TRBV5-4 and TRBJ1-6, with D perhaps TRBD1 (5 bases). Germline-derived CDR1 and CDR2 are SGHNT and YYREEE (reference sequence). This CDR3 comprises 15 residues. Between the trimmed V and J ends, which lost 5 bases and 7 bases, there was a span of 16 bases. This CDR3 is CASRARGFVNSPLHF. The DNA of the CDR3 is TGTGCCAGCAGGGCACGGGGGTTCGTAAATTCACCCCTCCACTTT.

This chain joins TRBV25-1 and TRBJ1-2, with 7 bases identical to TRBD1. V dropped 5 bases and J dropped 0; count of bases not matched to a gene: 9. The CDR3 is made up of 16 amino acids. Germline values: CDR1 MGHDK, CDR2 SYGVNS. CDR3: CASSTTDRLANYGYTF. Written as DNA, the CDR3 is TGTGCCAGCAGTACAACGGACAGGCTAGCTAACTATGGCTACACCTTC.

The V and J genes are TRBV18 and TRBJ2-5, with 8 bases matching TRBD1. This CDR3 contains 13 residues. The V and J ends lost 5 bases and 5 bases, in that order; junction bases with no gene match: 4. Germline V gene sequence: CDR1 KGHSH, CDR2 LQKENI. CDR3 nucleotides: TGTGCCAGCTCAAAGACAGGGGTGGAGACCCAGTACTTC. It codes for CASSKTGVETQYF.

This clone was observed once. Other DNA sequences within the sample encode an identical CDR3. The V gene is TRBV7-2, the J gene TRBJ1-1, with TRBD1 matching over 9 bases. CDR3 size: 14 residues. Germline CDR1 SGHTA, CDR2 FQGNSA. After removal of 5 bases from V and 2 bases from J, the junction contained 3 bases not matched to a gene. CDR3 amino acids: CASSPGQGNTEAFF. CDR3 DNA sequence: TGTGCCAGCAGCCCGGGACAGGGTAACACTGAAGCTTTCTTT.

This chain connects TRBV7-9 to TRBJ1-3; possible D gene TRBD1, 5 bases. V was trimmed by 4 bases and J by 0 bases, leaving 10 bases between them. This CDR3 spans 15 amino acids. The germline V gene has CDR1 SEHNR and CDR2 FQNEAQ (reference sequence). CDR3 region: CASSSDTFSGNTIYF. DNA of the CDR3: TGTGCCAGCAGCTCGGACACATTCTCTGGAAACACCATATATTTT.

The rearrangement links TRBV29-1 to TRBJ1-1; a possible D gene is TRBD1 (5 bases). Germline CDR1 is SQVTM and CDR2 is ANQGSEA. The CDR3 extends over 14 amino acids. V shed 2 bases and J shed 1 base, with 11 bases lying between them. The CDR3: CSVESQGGNTEAFF. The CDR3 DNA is TGCAGCGTTGAAAGCCAGGGCGGGAACACTGAAGCTTTCTTT.

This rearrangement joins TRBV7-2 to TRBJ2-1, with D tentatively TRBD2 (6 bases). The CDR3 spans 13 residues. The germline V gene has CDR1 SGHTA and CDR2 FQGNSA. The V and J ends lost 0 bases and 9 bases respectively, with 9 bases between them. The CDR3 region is CASSLAGGTEQFF. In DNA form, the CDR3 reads TGTGCCAGCAGCTTAGCCGGGGGAACTGAGCAGTTCTTC.

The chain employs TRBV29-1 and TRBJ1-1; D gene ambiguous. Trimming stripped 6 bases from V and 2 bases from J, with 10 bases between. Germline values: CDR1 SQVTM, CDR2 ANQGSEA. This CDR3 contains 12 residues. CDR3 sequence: CSVGEGNTEAFF. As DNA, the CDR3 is TGCAGCGTCGGGGAGGGAAACACTGAAGCTTTCTTT.

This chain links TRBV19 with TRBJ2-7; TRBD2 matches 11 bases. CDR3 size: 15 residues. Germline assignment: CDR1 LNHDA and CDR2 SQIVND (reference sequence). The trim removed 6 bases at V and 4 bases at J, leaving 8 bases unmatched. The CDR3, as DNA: TGTGCCAGTAGCACCCTAGCGGGAGGTGGGTACGAGCAGTACTTC. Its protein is CASSTLAGGGYEQYF.

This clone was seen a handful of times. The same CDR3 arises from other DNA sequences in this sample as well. The CDR3 DNA follows: TGTGCCAGCAGCTTGGGGACTAGCGGATACAATGAGCAGTTCTTC. This encodes CASSLGTSGYNEQFF. The V gene is TRBV11-3, the J gene TRBJ2-1, with 11 bases fitting TRBD2. This CDR3 region has 15 residues. CDR1 and CDR2 from the germline V gene are SGHNT and YENEEA. J gave up 4 bases and V 3 bases, and 2 bases lay outside the gene matches.